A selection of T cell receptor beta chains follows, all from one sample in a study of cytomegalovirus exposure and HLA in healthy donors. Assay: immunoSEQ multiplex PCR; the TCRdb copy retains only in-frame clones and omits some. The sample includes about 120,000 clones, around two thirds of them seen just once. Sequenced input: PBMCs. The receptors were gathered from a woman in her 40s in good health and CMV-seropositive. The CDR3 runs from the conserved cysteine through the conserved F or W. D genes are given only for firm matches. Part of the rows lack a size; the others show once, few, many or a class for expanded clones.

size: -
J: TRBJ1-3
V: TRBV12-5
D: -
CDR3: CASGLNREWAIYF
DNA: TGTGCTAGTGGTTTGAACCGGGAATGGGCCATATATTTT

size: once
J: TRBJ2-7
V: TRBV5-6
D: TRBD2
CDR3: CASSSGTSLPYEQYF
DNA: TGTGCCAGCAGCTCTGGGACTAGCCTTCCCTACGAGCAGTACTTC

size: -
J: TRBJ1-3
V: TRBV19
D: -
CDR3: CASNEPFSGNTIYF
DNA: TGTGCCAGTAATGAGCCCTTCTCTGGAAACACCATATATTTT

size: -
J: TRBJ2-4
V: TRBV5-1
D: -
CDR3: CASSLGGGGPVIQYF
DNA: TGCGCCAGCAGCTTGGGAGGCGGGGGCCCCGTCATTCAGTACTTC

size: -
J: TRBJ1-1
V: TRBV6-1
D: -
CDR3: CASSSVFTEAFF
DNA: TGTGCCAGCAGTTCAGTCTTTACTGAAGCTTTCTTT

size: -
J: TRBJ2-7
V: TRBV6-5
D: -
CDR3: CASSVTRSSYEQYF
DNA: TGTGCCAGCAGTGTAACAAGAAGCTCCTACGAGCAGTACTTC

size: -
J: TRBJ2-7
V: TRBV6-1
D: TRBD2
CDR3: CASSEASGGSYEQYF
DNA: TGTGCCAGCAGTGAAGCAAGCGGGGGTTCCTACGAGCAGTACTTC

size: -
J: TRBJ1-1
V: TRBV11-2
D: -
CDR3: CASSLHRGLNTEAFF
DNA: TGTGCCAGCAGCCTCCACCGGGGGTTGAACACTGAAGCTTTCTTT

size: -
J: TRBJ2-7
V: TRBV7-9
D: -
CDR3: CASNQAEAGHEQYF
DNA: TGTGCCAGCAACCAGGCCGAAGCGGGCCACGAGCAGTACTTC

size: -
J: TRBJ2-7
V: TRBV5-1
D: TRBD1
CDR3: CASSPRTGTYEQYF
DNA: TGCGCCAGCAGCCCCCGGACAGGGACCTACGAGCAGTACTTC

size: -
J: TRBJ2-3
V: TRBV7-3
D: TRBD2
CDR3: CASSSGLVPDTQYF
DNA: TGTGCCAGCAGCTCAGGACTAGTGCCAGATACGCAGTATTTT

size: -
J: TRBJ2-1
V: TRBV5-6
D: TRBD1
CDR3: CASSSQDRSAFF
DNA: TGTGCCAGCAGCTCCCAGGACAGGTCGGCGTTCTTC

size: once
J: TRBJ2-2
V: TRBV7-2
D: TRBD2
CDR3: CASSPGPGLGPGELFF
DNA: TGTGCCAGCAGCCCAGGACCGGGACTAGGTCCCGGGGAGCTGTTTTTT

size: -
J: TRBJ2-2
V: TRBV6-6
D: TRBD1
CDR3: CASSLTGTAGGELFF
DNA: TGTGCCAGCAGTCTCACCGGGACAGCTGGCGGGGAGCTGTTTTTT

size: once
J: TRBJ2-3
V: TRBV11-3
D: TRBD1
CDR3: CASSLGTGAVDTQYF
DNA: TGTGCCAGCAGCTTAGGGACAGGGGCGGTAGATACGCAGTATTTT

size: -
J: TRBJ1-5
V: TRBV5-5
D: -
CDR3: CASSKGGGPQHF
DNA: TGTGCCAGCAGCAAAGGGGGGGGGCCCCAGCATTTT

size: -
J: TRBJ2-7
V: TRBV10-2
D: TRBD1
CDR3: CASSESHPSRTGGAYEQYF
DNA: TGCGCCAGCAGTGAAAGCCACCCAAGTAGGACAGGGGGTGCCTACGAGCAGTACTTC

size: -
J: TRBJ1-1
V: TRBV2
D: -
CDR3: CASSGQIRSEAFF
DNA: TGTGCCAGCAGCGGACAGATCCGATCTGAAGCTTTCTTT

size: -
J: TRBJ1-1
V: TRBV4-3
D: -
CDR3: CASSLQQGWTEAFF
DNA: TGCGCCAGCAGCCTCCAACAGGGTTGGACTGAAGCTTTCTTT

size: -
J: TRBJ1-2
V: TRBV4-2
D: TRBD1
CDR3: CASSQTSTGGYYGYTF
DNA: TGTGCCAGCAGCCAAACCTCGACAGGGGGCTATTATGGCTACACCTTC

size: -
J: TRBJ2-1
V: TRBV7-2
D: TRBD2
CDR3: CASVTSGGDLYNEQFF
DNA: TGTGCCAGCGTTACTAGCGGGGGGGACCTCTACAATGAGCAGTTCTTC

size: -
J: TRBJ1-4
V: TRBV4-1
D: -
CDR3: CASSNLPQPPGVNKEKLFF
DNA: TGCGCCAGCAGTAATCTACCCCAGCCCCCGGGGGTAAATAAAGAAAAACTGTTTTTT

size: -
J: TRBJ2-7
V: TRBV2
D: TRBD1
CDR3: CASMTGGSRYEQYF
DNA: TGTGCCAGCATGACAGGGGGCTCGCGGTACGAGCAGTACTTC

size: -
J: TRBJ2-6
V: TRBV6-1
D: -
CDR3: CASSKQGSGANVLTF
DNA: TGTGCCAGCAGTAAACAGGGTTCTGGGGCCAACGTCCTGACTTTC

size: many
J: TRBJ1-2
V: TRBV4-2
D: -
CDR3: CASSQGVGYGYTF
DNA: TGTGCCAGCAGCCAGGGAGTGGGCTATGGCTACACCTTC

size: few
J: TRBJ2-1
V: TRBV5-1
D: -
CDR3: CASRSGTPTYNEQFF
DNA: TGCGCCAGCAGGTCCGGGACACCGACCTACAATGAGCAGTTCTTC

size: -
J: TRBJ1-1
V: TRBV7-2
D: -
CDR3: CASSIDSNTEAFF
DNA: TGTGCCAGCAGCATTGACAGTAACACTGAAGCTTTCTTT

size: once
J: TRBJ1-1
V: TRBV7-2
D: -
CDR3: CASSPSGTEAFF
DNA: TGTGCCAGCAGCCCCTCGGGCACTGAAGCTTTCTTT

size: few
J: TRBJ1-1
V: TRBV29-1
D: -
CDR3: CSVGGGLIGNTEAFF
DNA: TGCAGCGTTGGGGGGGGGCTAATAGGAAACACTGAAGCTTTCTTT

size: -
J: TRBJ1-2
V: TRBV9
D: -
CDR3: CASSPPAAPNYGYTF
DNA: TGTGCCAGCAGCCCGCCCGCGGCCCCAAACTATGGCTACACCTTC

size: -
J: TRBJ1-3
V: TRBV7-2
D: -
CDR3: CASSLVLRGFGNTIYF
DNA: TGTGCCAGCAGCTTGGTCCTACGAGGGTTTGGAAACACCATATATTTT

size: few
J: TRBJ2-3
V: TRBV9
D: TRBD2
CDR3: CASAERGVTDTQYF
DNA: TGTGCCAGCGCCGAGCGGGGTGTTACAGATACGCAGTATTTT

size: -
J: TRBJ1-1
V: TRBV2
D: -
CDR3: CASTAMNTEAFF
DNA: TGTGCCAGTACAGCAATGAACACTGAAGCTTTCTTT

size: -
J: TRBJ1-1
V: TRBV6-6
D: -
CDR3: CASSRQNTEAFF
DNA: TGTGCCAGCAGTCGACAGAACACTGAAGCTTTCTTT

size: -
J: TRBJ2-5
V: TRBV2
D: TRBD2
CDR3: CASSSRGGWGETQYF
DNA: TGTGCCAGCAGTTCCCGGGGGGGCTGGGGAGAGACCCAGTACTTC

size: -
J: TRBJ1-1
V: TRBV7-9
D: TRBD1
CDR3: CASSSITGGDTEAFF
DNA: TGTGCCAGCAGCTCGATTACAGGGGGCGACACTGAAGCTTTCTTT

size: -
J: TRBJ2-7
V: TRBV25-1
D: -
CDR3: CASSGAGRYEQYF
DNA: TGTGCCAGCAGCGGGGCGGGGCGGTACGAGCAGTACTTC

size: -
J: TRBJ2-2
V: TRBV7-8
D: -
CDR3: CASSLARYITGELFF
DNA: TGTGCCAGCAGCTTAGCGAGGTATATCACCGGGGAGCTGTTTTTT

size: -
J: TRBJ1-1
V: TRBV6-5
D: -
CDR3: CASSYVGGNTEAFF
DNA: TGTGCCAGCAGTTACGTTGGCGGGAACACTGAAGCTTTCTTT

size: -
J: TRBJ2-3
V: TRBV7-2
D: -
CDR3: CASSAEQGGTQYF
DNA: TGTGCCAGCAGCGCCGAACAGGGCGGGACGCAGTATTTT

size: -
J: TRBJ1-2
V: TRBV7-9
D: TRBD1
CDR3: CASSFSQGNGYTF
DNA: TGTGCCAGCAGCTTTTCACAGGGGAATGGCTACACCTTC

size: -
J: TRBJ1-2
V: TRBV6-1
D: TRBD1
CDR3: CASISGTASNGYTF
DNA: TGTGCCAGCATTTCCGGGACAGCCTCTAATGGCTACACCTTC